This TCR beta chain derives from a study of shared clonotypes between healthy human individuals. Whole-study findings and limits: Of the naive CD4 clonotypes, around 5% were shared across a few donors. Only blood underwent sampling, and tissue repertoires likely differ.

This clone was detected once. Its target is not known. The CDR3 contains 13 residues. V was trimmed by 0 bases and J by 12 bases, leaving 15 bases between them. Germline-derived CDR1 and CDR2 are GTSNPN and SVGIG (reference sequence). Every one of the donors was a Caucasian adult that lived in Nashville, Tennessee. In the sorted-subset replicate PCRs, 200 ng DNA, 25,000 to 30,000 T cell genomes, was used. Sequencing was performed with immunoSEQ multiplex PCR; in TCRdb, only in-frame clones are kept and a portion is missing. Among about 2.4 million clones listed, approximately 93% were seen once. The chain links TRBV30 to TRBJ2-1; the D gene is possibly TRBD2 (5 bases). Material for sequencing was naive CD4+ T cells from PBMCs. Subset of the sample: CD45RA+ positively selected. The source is a man between 18 and 35 years old in good health. Some clones in this sample may be carry-over from other donors' samples. CDR3 protein: CAWSVGQRLWQFF. The CDR3 DNA sequence: TGTGCCTGGAGTGTCGGCCAGCGGTTATGGCAGTTCTTC.